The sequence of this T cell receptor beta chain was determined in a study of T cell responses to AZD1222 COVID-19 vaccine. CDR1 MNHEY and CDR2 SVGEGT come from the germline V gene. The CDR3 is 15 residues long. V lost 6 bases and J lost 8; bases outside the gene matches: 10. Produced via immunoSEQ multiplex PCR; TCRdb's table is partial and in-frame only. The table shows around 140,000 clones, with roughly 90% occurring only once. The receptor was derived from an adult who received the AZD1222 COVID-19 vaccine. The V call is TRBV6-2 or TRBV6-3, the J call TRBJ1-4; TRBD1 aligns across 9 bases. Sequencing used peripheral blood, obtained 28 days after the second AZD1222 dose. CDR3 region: CASSRAETGGEKLFF. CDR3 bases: TGTGCCAGCAGCAGGGCCGAGACAGGGGGAGAAAAACTGTTTTTT.